This is a list of T cell receptor beta chains from one sample in a study of cytomegalovirus exposure and HLA in healthy donors. The data were produced by immunoSEQ multiplex PCR, yet TCRdb's version contains in-frame clones alone and is incomplete. The sample carries 160,000 or so clones, under 85% recorded once. Sequenced: PBMCs. The origin of the receptors is a man aged 45-65 years in good health and CMV-seropositive. The CDR3 runs from the conserved cysteine through the conserved F or W. The D gene is left open where the match is weak. The size field is filled for only some rows; it gives once, few, many or a size class.

D: TRBD1
size: NA
V: TRBV7-4
J: TRBJ2-7
DNA: TGTGCCAGCAGCTTACCCGGGACAGGGTCCGAGCAGTACTTC
CDR3: CASSLPGTGSEQYF

D: NA
size: NA
V: TRBV5-4
J: TRBJ2-5
DNA: TGTGCCAGCAGCTTGGCCGGAGTGCAAGAGACCCAGTACTTC
CDR3: CASSLAGVQETQYF

D: TRBD1
size: once
V: TRBV7-9
J: TRBJ2-5
DNA: TGTGCCAGCACCCCATGGGGACAGCCTCAAGAGACCCAGTACTTC
CDR3: CASTPWGQPQETQYF

D: NA
size: NA
V: TRBV27
J: TRBJ1-2
DNA: TGTGCCAGCAGTTTAACTCGGGGAGGGGATGGCTACACCTTC
CDR3: CASSLTRGGDGYTF

D: TRBD2
size: NA
V: TRBV6-6
J: TRBJ2-1
DNA: TGTGCCAGCGGAGGACTAGCAGAATACAATGAGCAGTTCTTC
CDR3: CASGGLAEYNEQFF

D: NA
size: NA
V: TRBV27
J: TRBJ1-2
DNA: TGTGCCAGCAGTTTAAATAGGGGAACATATGGCTACACCTTC
CDR3: CASSLNRGTYGYTF

D: NA
size: NA
V: TRBV9
J: TRBJ2-2
DNA: TGTGCCAGCAGCGTAGCTATAGGGGGGGCCGACACCGGGGAGCTGTTTTTT
CDR3: CASSVAIGGADTGELFF

D: NA
size: few
V: TRBV15
J: TRBJ1-2
DNA: TGTGCCACCAGCAAAGAACTCTCGATCCCCCTTTACACCTTC
CDR3: CATSKELSIPLYTF

D: TRBD1
size: NA
V: TRBV19
J: TRBJ2-7
DNA: TGTGCCAGTAGCAAGACAGGGGGCTACGAGCAGTACTTC
CDR3: CASSKTGGYEQYF

D: TRBD2
size: NA
V: TRBV19
J: TRBJ2-4
DNA: TGTGCCAGTACCCTTAGACTAGCGGGGGGTCCCGCCAAAAACATTCAGTACTTC
CDR3: CASTLRLAGGPAKNIQYF

D: NA
size: NA
V: TRBV28
J: TRBJ1-1
DNA: TGTGCCAGCAGTCACCCGACGGGTGGGAACACTGAAGCTTTCTTT
CDR3: CASSHPTGGNTEAFF

D: TRBD1
size: few
V: TRBV5-6
J: TRBJ1-1
DNA: TGTGCCAGCAGCCCACAGGGGGGGACTGAAGCTTTCTTT
CDR3: CASSPQGGTEAFF

D: NA
size: NA
V: TRBV14
J: TRBJ2-4
DNA: TGTGCCAGCAGCCAAGCGGGAACAAACATTCAGTACTTC
CDR3: CASSQAGTNIQYF

D: NA
size: NA
V: TRBV5-6
J: TRBJ1-4
DNA: TGTGCCAGCAGCTTAAGGGGGAATAATGAAAAACTGTTTTTT
CDR3: CASSLRGNNEKLFF

D: TRBD2
size: NA
V: TRBV29-1
J: TRBJ2-3
DNA: TGCAGCGCTGGACTAGCGGCCTTCCTCACAGATACGCAGTATTTT
CDR3: CSAGLAAFLTDTQYF

D: TRBD2
size: NA
V: TRBV6-1
J: TRBJ2-5
DNA: TGTGCCAGCAGTGAGCAGGGACTACAACAAGAGACCCAGTACTTC
CDR3: CASSEQGLQQETQYF

D: NA
size: NA
V: TRBV18
J: TRBJ1-2
DNA: TGTGCCAGCTCATCTACCGGCTATGGCTACACCTTC
CDR3: CASSSTGYGYTF

D: TRBD1
size: few
V: TRBV5-8
J: TRBJ2-5
DNA: TGTGCCAGCAGCTCCGTCCGACAGGGGGCTAAGGAGACCCAGTACTTC
CDR3: CASSSVRQGAKETQYF

D: NA
size: NA
V: TRBV5-3
J: TRBJ1-6
DNA: TGTGCCAGAAGCCCTTCCGCGGATTCACCCCTCCACTTT
CDR3: CARSPSADSPLHF

D: NA
size: NA
V: TRBV27
J: TRBJ2-7
DNA: TGTGCCAGCAGTTTTCGGCAACCTAAACATAGCAGTTCGGACTACGAGCAGTACTTC
CDR3: CASSFRQPKHSSSDYEQYF

D: NA
size: NA
V: TRBV28
J: TRBJ1-2
DNA: TGTGCCAGCAGCCCTTCCCGCGTCTATGGCTACACCTTC
CDR3: CASSPSRVYGYTF

D: NA
size: NA
V: TRBV6-5
J: TRBJ1-2
DNA: TGTGCCAGCAGGTTTGCGAGGGGGAACTATGGCTACACCTTC
CDR3: CASRFARGNYGYTF

D: NA
size: NA
V: TRBV19
J: TRBJ1-2
DNA: TGTGCCAGTAGTATCGGACAGTCTAACTATGGCTACACCTTC
CDR3: CASSIGQSNYGYTF

D: TRBD1
size: NA
V: TRBV28
J: TRBJ1-2
DNA: TGTGCCAGCAGTCCAATGGGCCGGGACAGGACGTATGGCTACACCTTC
CDR3: CASSPMGRDRTYGYTF

D: NA
size: few
V: TRBV6-5
J: TRBJ1-1
DNA: TGTGCCAGCAGACTTAGACAGTACACTGAAGCTTTCTTT
CDR3: CASRLRQYTEAFF

D: NA
size: NA
V: TRBV4-3
J: TRBJ1-5
DNA: TGCGCCAGCAGCCAAGATACGGAGCAGCCCCAGCATTTT
CDR3: CASSQDTEQPQHF

D: TRBD1
size: few
V: TRBV5-5
J: TRBJ1-4
DNA: TGTGCCAGCAGCGGGATGGACAGGAAAGATGGAAAACTGTTTTTT
CDR3: CASSGMDRKDGKLFF

D: TRBD1
size: NA
V: TRBV10-3
J: TRBJ2-7
DNA: TGTGCCATCAGTGAGCTCCGACAGGGGTCGGGCGAGCAGTACTTC
CDR3: CAISELRQGSGEQYF

D: NA
size: NA
V: TRBV7-9
J: TRBJ2-7
DNA: TGTGCCAGCAGCTTAGTGGGGGGACAGATACACGAGCAGTACTTC
CDR3: CASSLVGGQIHEQYF

D: TRBD2
size: NA
V: TRBV5-4
J: TRBJ2-7
DNA: TGTGCCAGCAGCTTGGCCCGGACTAGCGGGACCCCTCGGTGGTACGAGCAGTACTTC
CDR3: CASSLARTSGTPRWYEQYF

D: NA
size: NA
V: TRBV19
J: TRBJ1-6
DNA: TGTGCCAGTAGTATACAGGGTTATTCACCCCTCCACTTT
CDR3: CASSIQGYSPLHF

D: TRBD2
size: NA
V: TRBV7-2
J: TRBJ2-2
DNA: TGTGCCAGCAGCTTAGCTCGACTAGCCACCACCGGGGAGCTGTTTTTT
CDR3: CASSLARLATTGELFF

D: NA
size: few
V: TRBV9
J: TRBJ2-1
DNA: TGTGCCAGCAGCCGGCCCCCGGGTTTCAATGAGCAGTTCTTC
CDR3: CASSRPPGFNEQFF

D: TRBD2
size: NA
V: TRBV5-6
J: TRBJ2-3
DNA: TGTGCCAGCAGCTTGGAGGCTAGCGGGGAGTACACAGATACGCAGTATTTT
CDR3: CASSLEASGEYTDTQYF

D: NA
size: NA
V: TRBV10-1
J: TRBJ2-3
DNA: TGCGCCAGCAGTAACACCCCAGGGGTGCCCGGGTATTTT
CDR3: CASSNTPGVPGYF

D: TRBD1
size: NA
V: TRBV6-1
J: TRBJ2-5
DNA: TGTGCCAGCAGTGGGGGACAGGGGGAGACCCAGTACTTC
CDR3: CASSGGQGETQYF

D: TRBD2
size: NA
V: TRBV6-1
J: TRBJ2-2
DNA: TGTGCCAGGGTTCGACTAGCGGGGGACCACGGGGAGCTGTTTTTT
CDR3: CARVRLAGDHGELFF